A single sample gave rise to the 27 T cell receptor beta chains below, sequenced in a study of blood T cell repertoires in COVID-19. Only in-frame clones appear in the TCRdb table, and some are missing; sequencing was by immunoSEQ multiplex PCR. The sample shows around 290,000 clones, roughly 92% of them seen only once. The source material was peripheral blood. These receptor sequences come from a woman in her twenties or thirties with COVID-19, enrolled during active disease.

J is TRBJ1-3 and V is TRBV18, with D unresolved. V was clipped by 3 bases and J by 0 bases, with 9 bases between them. CDR1 KGHSH and CDR2 LQKENI come from the germline V gene. This CDR3 comprises 15 residues. The CDR3 DNA sequence: TGTGCCAGCTCACCGGGAGAAAGCTCTGGAAACACCATATATTTT. This sequence encodes CASSPGESSGNTIYF.

This sequence joins TRBV14 and TRBJ2-7; 11 nucleotides match TRBD2. CDR3 length: 15 amino acids. With V trimmed by 4 bases and J by 3 bases, 5 bases remained unmatched. Per germline, CDR1 SGHDN and CDR2 FVKESK. CDR3 sequence reads: CASSLGLAANYEQYF. Here the CDR3 DNA reads TGTGCCAGCAGCCTGGGACTAGCGGCAAACTACGAGCAGTACTTC.

This clone showed up just a few times. The chain uses TRBV2 and TRBJ1-6; 10 positions agree with TRBD1. The CDR3 runs 14 residues. J gave up 9 bases and V 4 bases, and 3 bases lay outside the gene matches. Germline assignment: CDR1 SNHLY and CDR2 FYNNEI. CDR3 coding DNA: TGTGCCAGCAGTGTCGGGACAGGGGTTTCACCCCTCCACTTT. It yields the protein CASSVGTGVSPLHF.

The rearrangement joins TRBV29-1 to TRBJ2-3; 9 positions agree with TRBD1. The CDR3 runs 14 residues. CDR1 is SQVTM and CDR2 is ANQGSEA in the germline V gene. The V and J ends lost 4 bases and 1 base, in that order; junction bases with no gene match: 3. CDR3 bases: TGCAGCGTTGCCACAGGGGGCGGCACAGATACGCAGTATTTT. Translating it yields CSVATGGGTDTQYF.

CDR3 sequence: CASGGSDNEQFF. The CDR3 DNA sequence: TGTGCCAGCGGCGGGAGCGACAATGAGCAGTTCTTC. The chain carries TRBV5-4 and TRBJ2-1; 7 nucleotides match TRBD2. In germline, CDR1 is SGHNT, CDR2 YYREEE (reference sequence). Trimming at V came to 7 bases and at J to 5 bases, leaving 3 bases not matched to a gene. There are 12 residues in the CDR3.

V is TRBV25-1 and J is TRBJ1-3; D may be TRBD1 (5 bases). Looked up from germline, CDR1 is MGHDK and CDR2 is SYGVNS. V was shortened by 1 base and J by 0 bases, with 7 bases between the two germline ends. CDR3 length: 15 residues. Written as DNA, the CDR3 is TGTGCCAGCAGTGAATGGGGGGGCTCTGGAAACACCATATATTTT. It is translated as CASSEWGGSGNTIYF.

DNA of the CDR3: TGTGCCAGCAGAGTCCAGGGGGCCGTCGAGCAGTACTTC. It is translated as CASRVQGAVEQYF. The genes are TRBV6-5 and TRBJ2-7; 8 bases match TRBD1. CDR1 and CDR2 from the germline V gene are MNHEY and SVGAGI. V shed 6 bases, J shed 6 bases, and the junction held 7 bases outside the gene matches. The CDR3 consists of 13 residues.

The chain carries TRBV5-6 and TRBJ1-5, with TRBD1 matching 9 bases. The CDR3 runs to 16 residues. J was trimmed by 5 bases and V by 0 bases; bases with no gene match: 6. Germline V CDR1 and CDR2: SGHDT, YYEEEE. The CDR3 region is CASSLAGQGYDQPQHF. Written as DNA, the CDR3 is TGTGCCAGCAGCTTGGCAGGACAGGGGTACGATCAGCCCCAGCATTTT.

The chain is built from TRBV11-2 and TRBJ1-1, with D possibly being TRBD1 (5 bases). The germline gives CDR1 SGHAT, CDR2 FQNNGV. V shed 6 bases and J shed 3 bases, with 17 bases lying between them. The length of the CDR3 is 15 residues. The CDR3 region has the DNA TGTGCCAGCAGAGAAATTAAAGGGGTTTACACTGAAGCTTTCTTT. This translates into CASREIKGVYTEAFF.

In this sample, this clone turned up once. This sequence joins TRBV6-6 and TRBJ2-1; D may be TRBD2 (6 bases). The CDR3 length is 14 residues. Deletions cut 5 bases from V and 9 bases from J, with 17 bases between. Per the germline V gene, CDR1 is MNHNY and CDR2 is SVGAGI (reference sequence). The CDR3 region is CASSPTGARSEQFF. CDR3 coding DNA: TGTGCCAGCAGTCCGACGGGAGCGAGGAGTGAGCAGTTCTTC.

The gene calls are TRBV5-1 and TRBJ2-7; 7 nucleotides align to TRBD2. There are 15 residues in the CDR3. CDR1 and CDR2 from the germline V gene are SGHRS and YFSETQ. V lost 1 base and J lost 5; bases outside the gene matches: 9. Here the CDR3 DNA reads TGCGCCAGCAGCTTGAGGGCGGGGGAGGGCCACGAGCAGTACTTC. This encodes CASSLRAGEGHEQYF.

The chain combines TRBV5-8 with TRBJ2-1; 14 bases line up with TRBD2. The V segment lost 4 bases and the J segment 4 bases; nucleotides outside the gene matches: 4. This CDR3 region has 16 residues. Germline CDR1 SGHTS, CDR2 YDEGEE. CDR3: CASSDRLAGGYNEQFF. As DNA, the CDR3 is TGTGCCAGCAGCGACCGACTAGCGGGAGGGTACAATGAGCAGTTCTTC.

The chain is built from TRBV6-4 and TRBJ1-2; TRBD1 aligns across 7 bases. With V trimmed by 5 bases and J by 7 bases, 10 bases remained unmatched. Germline V gives CDR1 MRHNA, CDR2 SNTAGT. This CDR3 comprises 14 residues. This CDR3 is CASSLQEGAGGYTF. CDR3 DNA sequence: TGTGCCAGCAGTCTTCAAGAGGGGGCAGGTGGCTACACCTTC.

The rearrangement joins TRBV19 to TRBJ2-6; D is unresolved. Trimming pared 3 bases from V and 0 bases from J, leaving 6 bases between. Germline-derived CDR1 and CDR2 are LNHDA and SQIVND (reference sequence). This CDR3 has 15 residues. Here the CDR3 reads CASSIWLSGANVLTF. CDR3 sequence (DNA): TGTGCCAGTAGTATTTGGCTCTCTGGGGCCAACGTCCTGACTTTC.

This clone was picked up one time. The chain carries TRBV6-5 and TRBJ2-1; D remains ambiguous. Per the germline V gene, CDR1 is MNHEY and CDR2 is SVGAGI. The V end lost 4 bases, the J end lost 4 bases, and 5 bases lay between the germline ends. This CDR3 spans 12 amino acids. CDR3 residues: CASSSRYNEQFF. The CDR3 DNA reads TGTGCCAGCAGTTCTAGGTACAATGAGCAGTTCTTC.

This clone was detected only once. The rearrangement uses TRBV3-1 (or the pseudogene TRBV3-2) and TRBJ1-2; 7 positions agree with TRBD1. Unmatched junction bases numbered 1, after V lost 3 bases and J lost 0 bases. The V gene's germline CDR1 is LGHDT and CDR2 YNNKEL (reference sequence). The CDR3 is 14 amino acids. Written as DNA, the CDR3 is TGTGCCAGCAGCCAGGGACAGTCTAACTATGGCTACACCTTC. Encoded protein: CASSQGQSNYGYTF.

The chain has TRBV11-1 and TRBJ2-1; 10 bases line up with TRBD2. The V segment lost 3 bases and the J segment 8 bases; nucleotides outside the gene matches: 4. Looked up from germline, CDR1 is SGHAT and CDR2 is FQDESV (reference sequence). There are 14 residues in the CDR3. CDR3 amino acids: CASSFIAGGDEQFF. DNA for the CDR3: TGTGCCAGCAGCTTCATAGCGGGAGGCGATGAGCAGTTCTTC.

This chain links TRBV7-2 with TRBJ1-3; D possibly corresponds to TRBD1 (5 bases). Trimming left V 7 bases short and J 2 bases short, with 24 bases between. The germline V gene has CDR1 SGHTA and CDR2 FQGNSA. This CDR3 comprises 18 residues. Written as DNA, the CDR3 is TGTGCCAGCACCCGGGGGAGGGGCGGAAGGGTAGCTGGAAACACCATATATTTT. Translation: CASTRGRGGRVAGNTIYF.

This clone was observed a single time. The V call is TRBV7-6, the J call TRBJ1-6; D is undetermined. The CDR3 covers 15 residues. Germline V gene sequence: CDR1 SGHVS, CDR2 FNYEAQ. Trimming removed 4 bases from V and 8 bases from J, with 15 bases in between. CDR3 sequence (DNA): TGTGCCAGCAGCTCCACCCCCAGTGCTGATTCACCCCTCCACTTT. The encoded protein is CASSSTPSADSPLHF.

This clone was recorded once. Other DNA sequences in the same sample also yield this CDR3. The CDR3 region is CASSRGSGNTIYF. Written as DNA, the CDR3 is TGCGCCAGCAGTAGGGGTTCTGGAAACACCATATATTTT. The chain employs TRBV10-1 and TRBJ1-3; D perhaps matches TRBD1 (5 bases). This CDR3 comprises 13 residues. Per germline, CDR1 WNHNN and CDR2 SYGVQD (reference sequence). Trimming took off 5 bases at V and 1 base at J, with 6 bases between the two ends.

J is TRBJ1-4 and V is TRBV28; D unresolved. The CDR3 length is 16 residues. Trimming stripped 7 bases from V and 0 bases from J, with 15 bases between. In germline, CDR1 is MDHEN, CDR2 SYDVKM. CDR3 bases: TGTGCCAGCAATCTTTCCGGCGGGGCAACTAATGAAAAACTGTTTTTT. Protein sequence: CASNLSGGATNEKLFF.

This chain connects TRBV11-2 to TRBJ2-7, with D perhaps TRBD2 (5 bases). The CDR3 has 14 amino acids. The V end was cut by 2 bases, the J end by 3 bases, with 11 bases between. Germline values: CDR1 SGHAT, CDR2 FQNNGV. CDR3 sequence: CASSLYSGYYEQYF. In DNA form, the CDR3 reads TGTGCCAGCAGCTTATACTCGGGATACTACGAGCAGTACTTC.

CDR3 sequence: CASRDRVDTGELFF. CDR3 DNA sequence: TGTGCCAGCAGGGACAGGGTGGACACCGGGGAGCTGTTTTTT. V and J are TRBV19 and TRBJ2-2, with 9 bases identical to TRBD1. The J segment lost 3 bases and the V segment lost 9 bases, leaving 5 bases of the junction unmatched. Germline assignment: CDR1 LNHDA and CDR2 SQIVND (reference sequence). The CDR3 totals 14 residues.

The CDR3, as DNA: TGTGCCAGCAGCCAAGATCCCAACACAGATACGCAGTATTTT. Its protein is CASSQDPNTDTQYF. This chain uses TRBV3-1 (or the pseudogene TRBV3-2) with TRBJ2-3; no clear D. From germline, CDR1 is LGHDT and CDR2 YNNKEL (reference sequence). Trimming removed 0 bases from V and 2 bases from J, with 6 bases in between. This CDR3 is 14 amino acids long.

This sequence joins TRBV27 and TRBJ2-7; D may be TRBD1 (6 bases). The germline CDR1 and CDR2 sequences are MNHEY and SMNVEV (reference sequence). V shed 5 bases and J shed 0 bases, with 11 bases lying between them. The CDR3 contains 14 residues. The CDR3, as DNA: TGTGCCAGCAGTCCCCGGGACAACTCCTACGAGCAGTACTTC. Protein: CASSPRDNSYEQYF.

This clone was found once. The gene calls are TRBV29-1 and TRBJ2-7; 11 bases are shared with TRBD2. This CDR3 contains 13 residues. From germline, CDR1 is SQVTM and CDR2 ANQGSEA. V dropped 7 bases and J dropped 3; count of bases not matched to a gene: 5. The CDR3 DNA reads TGCAGCGGGACCGGGACTAGCGGCTACGAGCAGTACTTC. Translation gives CSGTGTSGYEQYF.

The gene calls are TRBV6-5 and TRBJ2-7, with TRBD2 matching 7 bases. The CDR3 loop spans 12 amino acids. J gave up 6 bases and V 2 bases, and 1 base lay outside the gene matches. Germline CDR1 reads MNHEY; CDR2 reads SVGAGI. The CDR3 DNA follows: TGTGCCAGCAGTTACAGGGAGGGCGAGCAGTACTTC. This encodes CASSYREGEQYF.